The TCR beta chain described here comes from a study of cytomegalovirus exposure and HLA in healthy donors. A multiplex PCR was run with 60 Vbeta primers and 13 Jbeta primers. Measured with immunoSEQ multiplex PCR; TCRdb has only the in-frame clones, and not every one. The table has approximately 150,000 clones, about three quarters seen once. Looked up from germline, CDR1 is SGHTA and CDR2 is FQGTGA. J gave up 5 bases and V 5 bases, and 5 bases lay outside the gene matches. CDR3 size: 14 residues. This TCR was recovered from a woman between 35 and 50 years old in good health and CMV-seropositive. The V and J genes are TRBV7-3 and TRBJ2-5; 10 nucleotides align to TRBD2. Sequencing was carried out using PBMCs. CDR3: CASSDSGGLETQYF. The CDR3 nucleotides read TGTGCCAGCAGCGATAGCGGGGGGTTGGAGACCCAGTACTTC.